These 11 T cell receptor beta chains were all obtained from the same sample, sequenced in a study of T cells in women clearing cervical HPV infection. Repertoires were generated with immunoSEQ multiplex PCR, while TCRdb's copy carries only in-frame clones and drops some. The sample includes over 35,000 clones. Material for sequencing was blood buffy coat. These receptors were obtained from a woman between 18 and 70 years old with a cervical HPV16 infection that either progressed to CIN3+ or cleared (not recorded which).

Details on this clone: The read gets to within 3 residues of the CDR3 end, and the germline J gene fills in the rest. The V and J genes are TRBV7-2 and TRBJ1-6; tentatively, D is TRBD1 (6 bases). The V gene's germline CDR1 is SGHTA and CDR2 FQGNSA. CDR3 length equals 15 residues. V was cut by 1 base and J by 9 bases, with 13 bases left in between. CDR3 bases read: TGTGCCAGCAGCTTAGGAGGTGGGACATCTTCACCC. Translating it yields CASSLGGGTSSP. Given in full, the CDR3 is CASSLGGGTSSPLHF.

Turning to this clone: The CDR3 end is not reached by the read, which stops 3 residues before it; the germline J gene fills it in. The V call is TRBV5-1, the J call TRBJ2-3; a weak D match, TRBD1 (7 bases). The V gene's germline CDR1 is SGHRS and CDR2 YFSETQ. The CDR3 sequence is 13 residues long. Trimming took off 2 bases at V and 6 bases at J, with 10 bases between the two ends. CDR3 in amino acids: CASSLQGTDTQYF. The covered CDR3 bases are TGCGCCAGCAGCTTACAGGGGACTGATACG.

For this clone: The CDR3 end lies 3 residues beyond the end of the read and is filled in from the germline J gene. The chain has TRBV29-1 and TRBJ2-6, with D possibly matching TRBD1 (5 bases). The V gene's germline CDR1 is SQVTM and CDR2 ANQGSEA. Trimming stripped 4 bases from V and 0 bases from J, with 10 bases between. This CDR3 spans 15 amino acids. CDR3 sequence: CSVAPGASGANVLTF. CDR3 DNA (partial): TGCAGCGTTGCCCCTGGGGCCTCTGGGGCCAACGTC.

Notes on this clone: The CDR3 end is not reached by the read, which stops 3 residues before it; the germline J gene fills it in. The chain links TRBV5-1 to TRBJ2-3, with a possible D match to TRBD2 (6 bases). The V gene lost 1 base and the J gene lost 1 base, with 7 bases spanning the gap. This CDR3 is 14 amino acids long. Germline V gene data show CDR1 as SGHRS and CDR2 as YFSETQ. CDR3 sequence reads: CASSLPGGTDTQYF. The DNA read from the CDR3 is TGCGCCAGCAGCTTGCCGGGGGGCACAGATACG.

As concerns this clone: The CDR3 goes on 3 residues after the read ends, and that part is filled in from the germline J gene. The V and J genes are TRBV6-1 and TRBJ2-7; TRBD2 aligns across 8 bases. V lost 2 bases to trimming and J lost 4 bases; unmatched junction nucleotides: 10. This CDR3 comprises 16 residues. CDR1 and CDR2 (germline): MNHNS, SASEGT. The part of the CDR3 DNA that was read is TGTGCCAGCAGTGAATCCCCGGGAGGGGAAGGTTACGAG. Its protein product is CASSESPGGEGYE. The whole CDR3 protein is CASSESPGGEGYEQYF.

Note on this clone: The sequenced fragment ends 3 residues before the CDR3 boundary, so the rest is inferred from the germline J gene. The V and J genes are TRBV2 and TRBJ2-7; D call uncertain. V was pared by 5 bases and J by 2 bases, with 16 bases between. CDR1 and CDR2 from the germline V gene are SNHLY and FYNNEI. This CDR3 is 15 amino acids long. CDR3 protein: CASSSLGGNAYEQYF. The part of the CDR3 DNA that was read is TGTGCCAGCAGTTCACTCGGCGGTAATGCCTACGAG. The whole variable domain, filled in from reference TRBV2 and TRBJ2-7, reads EPEVTQTPSHQVTQMGQEVILRCVPISNHLYFYWYRQILGQKVEFLVSFYNNEISEKSEIFDDQFSVERPDGSNFTLKIRSTKLEDSAMYFCASSSLGGNAYEQYFGPGTRLTVT.

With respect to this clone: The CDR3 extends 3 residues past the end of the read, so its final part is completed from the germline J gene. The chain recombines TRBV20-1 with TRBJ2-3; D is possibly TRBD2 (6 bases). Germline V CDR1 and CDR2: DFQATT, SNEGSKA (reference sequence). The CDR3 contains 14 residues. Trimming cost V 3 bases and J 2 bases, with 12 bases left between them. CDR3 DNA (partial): TGCAGTGCTAGGCGGGGTGGCGACACAGATACG. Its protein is CSARRGGDTDT. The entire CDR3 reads CSARRGGDTDTQYF.

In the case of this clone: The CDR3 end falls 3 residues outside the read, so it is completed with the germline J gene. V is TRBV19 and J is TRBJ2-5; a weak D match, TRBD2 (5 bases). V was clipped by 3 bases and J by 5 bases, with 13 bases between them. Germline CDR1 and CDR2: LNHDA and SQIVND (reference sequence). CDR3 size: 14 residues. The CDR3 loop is CASSMKSTGETQYF. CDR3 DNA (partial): TGTGCCAGTAGTATGAAGTCAACGGGGGAGACC. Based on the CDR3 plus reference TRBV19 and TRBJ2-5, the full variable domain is DGGITQSPKYLFRKEGQNVTLSCEQNLNHDAMYWYRQDPGQGLRLIYYSQIVNDFQKGDIAEGYSVSREKKESFPLTVTSAQKNPTAFYLCASSMKSTGETQYFGPGTRLLVL.

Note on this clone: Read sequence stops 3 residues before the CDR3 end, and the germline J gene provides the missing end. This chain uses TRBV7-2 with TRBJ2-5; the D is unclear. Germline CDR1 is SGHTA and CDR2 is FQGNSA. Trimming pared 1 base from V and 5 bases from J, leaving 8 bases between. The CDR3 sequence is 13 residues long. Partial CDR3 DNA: TGTGCCAGCAGCTTAGAGTCGGTGGAGACC. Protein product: CASSLESVET. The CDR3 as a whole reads CASSLESVETQYF.

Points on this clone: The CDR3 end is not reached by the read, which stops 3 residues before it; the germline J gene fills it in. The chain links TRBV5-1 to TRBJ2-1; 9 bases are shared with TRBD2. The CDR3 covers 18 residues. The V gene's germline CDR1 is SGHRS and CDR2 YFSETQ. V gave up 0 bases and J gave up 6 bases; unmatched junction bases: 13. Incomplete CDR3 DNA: TGCGCCAGCAGCTTGGTCGTACTACTAGCGGGTGGGATCAATGAG. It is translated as CASSLVVLLAGGINE. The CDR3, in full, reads CASSLVVLLAGGINEQFF. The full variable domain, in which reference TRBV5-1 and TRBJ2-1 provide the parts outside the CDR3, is KAGVTQTPRYLIKTRGQQVTLSCSPISGHRSVSWYQQTPGQGLQFLFEYFSETQRNKGNFPGRFSGRQFSNSRSEMNVSTLELGDSALYLCASSLVVLLAGGINEQFFGPGTRLTVL.

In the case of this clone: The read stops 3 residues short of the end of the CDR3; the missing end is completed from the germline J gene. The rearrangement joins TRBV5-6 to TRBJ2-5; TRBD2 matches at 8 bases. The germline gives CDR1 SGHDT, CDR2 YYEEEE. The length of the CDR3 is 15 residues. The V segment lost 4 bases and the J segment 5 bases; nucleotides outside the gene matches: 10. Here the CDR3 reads CASSIPTGGTETQYF. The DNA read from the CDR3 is TGTGCCAGCAGCATACCGACGGGGGGGACGGAGACC. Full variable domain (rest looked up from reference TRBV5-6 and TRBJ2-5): DAGVTQSPTHLIKTRGQQVTLRCSPKSGHDTVSWYQQALGQGPQFIFQYYEEEERQRGNFPDRFSGHQFPNYSSELNVNALLLGDSALYLCASSIPTGGTETQYFGPGTRLLVL.